A single sample gave rise to the 19 T cell receptor gamma chains below, sequenced in a study of gammadelta T cells in human blood. TCRdb ran CATT on the RT-PCR reads. Seen here are 150 or so gamma-chain clones, 5% to 7.5% observed once, and the top ten hold approximately 50%. Sequences were obtained from non-Vgamma9Vdelta2 gamma-delta T cells from infant blood. All receptors come from a human donor.

This clone turned up a few times. A far larger clone is just one base off, so this is likely a read error. Other DNA sequences in the same sample also yield this CDR3. V gene TRGV9 combines with J gene TRGJ1 or TRGJ2. Germline V gene data show CDR1 as GITISATS and CDR2 as ISYDGTV (reference sequence). The CDR3 covers 11 residues. CDR3 sequence: CALWNYYKKLF. The CDR3 nucleotides read TGTGCCTTGTGGAATTATTACAAGAAACTCTTT.

With respect to this clone: The TCRdb protein comes from a much larger clone and disagrees with this DNA's translation at residue 7, likely due to a read error; the protein given here is derived from the DNA. V usage is TRGV8 and J usage is TRGJP2. The germline gives CDR1 VENAVY, CDR2 YDSYNSRV. This CDR3 comprises 12 residues. The CDR3 protein is CATWASYWIKTF. The DNA for the CDR3 is TGTGCCACCTGGGCTAGTTATTGGATCAAGACGTTT.

This clone was found a few times. One base away lies a much larger clone, so this may be a sequencing read error. The rearrangement joins TRGV2 to TRGJP1. The V segment lost 0 bases and the J segment 5 bases; nucleotides outside the gene matches: 3. Germline CDR1 and CDR2: EGSNGY and YDSYNSKV. The CDR3 spans 14 residues. The CDR3 nucleotides read TGTGCCACCTGGGACGGGCCAACTGGTTGGTTCAAGATATTT. It yields the protein CATWDGPTGWFKIF.

To note about this clone: One base separates it from a far larger clone, so it is likely a read error. The limits of the CDR3 on the DNA are not certain, so only TCRdb's listed CDR3 is given. The J gene is uncalled and the V gene is TRGV4. The germline V gene has CDR1 EGSTGY and CDR2 YDSYTSSV. The CDR3 is 30 amino acids long, termini counted. The CDR3 loop is CATWDGSIRNSLSVEQHLLSQVSIGRIQHF.

Judged by abundance, this clone is hyperexpanded (1% or more). The same CDR3 can be traced to other DNA sequences in this sample. This chain uses TRGV10 with TRGJ1 or TRGJ2. TRGV10 qualifies as an ORF whose function is uncertain. V lost 8 bases to trimming and J lost 0 bases; unmatched junction nucleotides: 17. The CDR3 is 17 amino acids. The CDR3 protein is CAAWDPPGPRNYYKKLF. The CDR3 DNA is TGTGCTGCGTGGGATCCGCCGGGACCTAGGAATTATTATAAGAAACTCTTT.

Judged by abundance, this clone is large. The rearrangement joins TRGV5 to TRGJ1 or TRGJ2. The CDR3 contains 14 residues. Trimming cost V 3 bases and J 7 bases; bases outside gene matches: 12. CDR1 is VINAFY and CDR2 is YDVSNSKD in the germline V gene. The chain's CDR3 is CATWDGAAVYKKLF. CDR3 DNA sequence: TGTGCCACCTGGGACGGGGCCGCGGTATATAAGAAACTCTTT.

About this clone: The amino acid sequence in TCRdb belongs to a much larger clone and departs from this DNA's translation at residue 7, likely a sequencing read error; the sequence shown is translated from the DNA. The rearrangement links TRGV4 to TRGJ1 or TRGJ2. In germline, CDR1 is EGSTGY, CDR2 YDSYTSSV. Trimming removed 5 bases from V and 9 bases from J; junction bases left unmatched: 7. The CDR3 has 11 amino acids. CDR3 residues: CATWASCKKLF. DNA for the CDR3: TGTGCCACCTGGGCCTCGTGTAAGAAACTCTTT.

This clone qualifies as hyperexpanded (1% or more). Distinct nucleotide sequences in the sample also encode this CDR3. The chain carries TRGV4 and TRGJP2. In germline, CDR1 is EGSTGY, CDR2 YDSYTSSV. The junction had 9 bases not matched to a gene; V was cut back by 3 bases and J by 5 bases. This CDR3 is built from 15 residues. CDR3 nucleotides: TGTGCCACCTGGGATTTAGGAGTAAGTGATTGGATCAAGACGTTT. Translating it yields CATWDLGVSDWIKTF.

Concerning this clone: It is likely a read error: a sequence one base away is far more abundant. The chain recombines TRGV10 with TRGJ1 or TRGJ2. No J gene is reported in TCRdb; it was inferred here by comparing the DNA with germline. Being an ORF, TRGV10 has a function that is uncertain. V dropped 8 bases and J dropped 12; count of bases not matched to a gene: 5. The CDR3 spans 9 residues. Written as DNA, the CDR3 is TGTGCTGCGTGGGATTGGAAACTCTTT. Translating it yields CAAWDWKLF.

This clone is labeled large. Because the CDR3's place on the DNA is in doubt, the DNA is left out and the CDR3 is given as listed by TCRdb. The J gene is uncalled and the V gene is TRGV4. From its first to its last residue, the CDR3 has 32 amino acids. Germline V gives CDR1 EGSTGY, CDR2 YDSYTSSV. The CDR3 loop is CATWDGLIIIRNSLAVEQHLLSQVSIGRIQHF.

By sample fraction, this clone is large (0.1 to 1%). The DNA is left out, because the CDR3 cannot be placed on it with certainty; the CDR3 is given as TCRdb lists it. Called V gene: TRGV10; the J gene was not called. TRGV10 qualifies as an ORF whose function is uncertain. Including both end residues, the CDR3 is 30 amino acids long. CDR3 residues: CAAWDSNIRNSLAVEQHLLSQVSIGRIQHF.

Turning to this clone: A far larger clone lies a single base away; this is likely a read error. The same CDR3 arises from other DNA sequences in this sample as well. This chain links TRGV10 with TRGJ1 or TRGJ2. TRGV10 is an ORF for which the function is uncertain. The CDR3 covers 17 residues. The V segment lost 8 bases and the J segment 0 bases; nucleotides outside the gene matches: 17. CDR3 nucleotide sequence: TGTGCTGCGTGGGACCCGCCGGGACCTAGGAATTATTATAAGAAACTCTTT. Translating gives CAAWDPPGPRNYYKKLF.

Remarks on this clone: A read error may explain this, as a much larger clone is one base away. At the DNA level, this CDR3 is encoded by other sequences in the same sample as well. The chain joins TRGV8 to TRGJ1 or TRGJ2. This CDR3 contains 16 residues. Germline lookup yields CDR1 VENAVY and CDR2 YDSYNSRV. CDR3 in amino acids: CATWDRYRINYYKKLF. CDR3 sequence (DNA): TGTGCAACCTGGGATAGGTATCGAATCAATTATTATAAGAAACTCTTT.

Turning to this clone: This likely reflects a read error, since a far larger clone is one base away. The chain combines TRGV10 with TRGJ1 or TRGJ2. TRGV10 is sorted into the ORF group, with uncertain function. The CDR3 length is 17 residues. V gave up 8 bases and J gave up 0 bases; unmatched junction bases: 17. In DNA, the CDR3 is TGTGCTGCGTGGGATCCGCCGGGAACTAGGAATTATTATAAGAAACTCTTT. This codes for CAAWDPPGTRNYYKKLF.

This clone rates as hyperexpanded. The V gene is TRGV4, the J gene TRGJ1 or TRGJ2. Germline trimming cut 1 base from V and 3 bases from J; bases unmatched to any gene: 9. Germline CDR1 and CDR2: EGSTGY and YDSYTSSV. This CDR3 has 15 residues. CDR3 bases: TGTGCCACCTGGGATGGCCGGGCTTCTTATTATAAGAAACTCTTT. The encoded protein is CATWDGRASYYKKLF.

Concerning this clone: A far larger clone is only one base removed, so a read error is likely. The chain uses TRGV10 and TRGJP1. TRGV10 is identified as an open reading frame with a role that is uncertain. The length of the CDR3 is 13 residues. V was clipped by 11 bases and J by 11 bases; unmatched bases: 15. In DNA, the CDR3 is TGTGCTGCGGGGGATTTATACACCTGGTTCAAGATATTT. Protein product: CAAGDLYTWFKIF.

This clone has just a few counts. The likely explanation is a read error, given a far larger clone one base away. It is unclear where the CDR3 begins or ends on the DNA, so no DNA is shown, and the CDR3 is as TCRdb lists it. This CDR3 is also generated by other DNA sequences in the sample. The chain recombines TRGV11 with TRGJP2. TRGV11 is annotated as an ORF whose role is uncertain. The CDR3 is 16 amino acids long, termini counted. The CDR3: CTTVPAGSNSDWIKTF.

This clone was counted only a few times. TCRdb's entry gives the protein of a much larger clone, which mismatches this DNA's translation at residue 5, likely from a read error; the protein reported here is translated from the DNA. J is TRGJP2 and V is TRGV4. The CDR3 has 15 amino acids. Germline-derived CDR1 and CDR2 are EGSTGY and YDSYTSSV. With 5 bases clipped from V and 5 bases from J, the junction kept 11 bases outside the gene matches. The DNA of the CDR3 is TGTGCCACCTGGGGTTTAGGAGTAAGTGATTGGATCAAGACGTTT. Translated, it gives CATWGLGVSDWIKTF.

This clone was found a few times. TCRdb has a much larger clone's protein, which differs at residue 3 from the translation of this DNA, likely because of a read error; what is shown is the protein translated from the DNA. The rearrangement uses TRGV4 and TRGJP2. The CDR3 sequence is 15 residues long. Germline V gene data show CDR1 as EGSTGY and CDR2 as YDSYTSSV. The CDR3, as DNA: TGTGCCAACTGGACCCTAAGGGGTAGTGATTGGATCAAGACGTTT. Its translation: CANWTLRGSDWIKTF.